The 2 T cell receptor beta chains given below trace back to one sample, sequenced in a study of identical twins. One entry per CDR3 protein results from TCRdb running MiXCR on the 5' RACE reads. Altogether approximately 700,000 distinct CDR3 sequences are present, 6.1% being singletons, with the ten largest covering approximately 1.6%. The sample taken for sequencing was naive T cells sorted from blood. The receptors here all came from a man aged 18 to 30 in good health.

This clonotype has ten or more counts. CDR3 protein: CSVLDGTDTQYF. CDR3 nucleotides: TGCAGCGTTCTCGACGGCACAGATACGCAGTATTTT. The gene calls are TRBV29-1 and TRBJ2-3; D gene uncertain. Germline V lookup: CDR1 SQVTM, CDR2 ANQGSEA. V was shortened by 5 bases and J by 1 base, with 7 bases between the two germline ends. The CDR3 loop spans 12 amino acids.

In this sample, this clonotype turned up many times. This chain joins TRBV20-1 and TRBJ2-1, with 13 nucleotides matching TRBD2. With V trimmed by 6 bases and J by 4 bases, 9 bases remained unmatched. CDR1 and CDR2 from the germline V gene are DFQATT and SNEGSKA (reference sequence). The CDR3 spans 16 residues. The CDR3 nucleotides read TGCAGTGCCCCGGGACTAGCGGGATTGAATTACAATGAGCAGTTCTTC. This sequence encodes CSAPGLAGLNYNEQFF.